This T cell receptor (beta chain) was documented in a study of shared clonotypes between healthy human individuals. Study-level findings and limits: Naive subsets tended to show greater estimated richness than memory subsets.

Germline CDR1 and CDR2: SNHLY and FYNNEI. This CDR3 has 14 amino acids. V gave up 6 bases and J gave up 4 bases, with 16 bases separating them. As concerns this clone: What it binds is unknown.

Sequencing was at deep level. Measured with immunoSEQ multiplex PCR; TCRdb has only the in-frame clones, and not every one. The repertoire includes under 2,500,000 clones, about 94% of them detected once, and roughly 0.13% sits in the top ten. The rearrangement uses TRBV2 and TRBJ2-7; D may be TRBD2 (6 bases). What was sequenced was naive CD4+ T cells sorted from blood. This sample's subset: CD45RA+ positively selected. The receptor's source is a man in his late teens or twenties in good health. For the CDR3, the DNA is TGTGCCAGCAGGGGAGTCCGGGACTCATACGAGCAGTACTTC. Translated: CASRGVRDSYEQYF.